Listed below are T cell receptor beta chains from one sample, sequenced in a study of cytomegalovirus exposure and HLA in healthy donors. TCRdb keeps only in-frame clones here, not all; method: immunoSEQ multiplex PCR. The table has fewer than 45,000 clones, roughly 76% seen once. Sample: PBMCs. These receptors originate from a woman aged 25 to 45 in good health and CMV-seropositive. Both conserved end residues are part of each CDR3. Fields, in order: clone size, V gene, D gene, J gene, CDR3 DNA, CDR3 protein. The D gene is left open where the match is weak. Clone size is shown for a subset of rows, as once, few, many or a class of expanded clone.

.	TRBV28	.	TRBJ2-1	TGTGCCAGCAGTTTCGGACTTTCTGAGCAGTTCTTC	CASSFGLSEQFF
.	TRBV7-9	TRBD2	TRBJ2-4	TGTGCCAGCAGCTCCGGGCGCGCGGGGGTGGGAGCCAAAAACATTCAGTACTTC	CASSSGRAGVGAKNIQYF
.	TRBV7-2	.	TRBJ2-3	TGTGCCAGCAGCCCGGACTCCGGAGTAGATACGCAGTATTTT	CASSPDSGVDTQYF
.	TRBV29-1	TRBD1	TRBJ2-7	TGCAGCGTCGGGGACAGCTTCTACGGGCAGTACTTC	CSVGDSFYGQYF
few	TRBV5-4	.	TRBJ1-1	TGTGCCAGCAGCTTTGTGAGTACTGAAGCTTTCTTT	CASSFVSTEAFF
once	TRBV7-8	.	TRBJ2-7	TGTGCCAGCAGCTTAGACCTACCGGCGGCGGGTTCCTACGAGCAGTACTTC	CASSLDLPAAGSYEQYF
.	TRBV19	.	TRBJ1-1	TGTGCCAGTAGCTATTCTGGGGGCTTGAACACTGAAGCTTTCTTT	CASSYSGGLNTEAFF
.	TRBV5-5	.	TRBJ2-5	TGTGCCAGCAGCTTGCTCCTAGCAGAGACCCAGTACTTC	CASSLLLAETQYF
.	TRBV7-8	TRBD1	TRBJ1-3	TGTGCCAGCAGCTTGTGGACAGGGGGCGGAAACACCATATATTTT	CASSLWTGGGNTIYF
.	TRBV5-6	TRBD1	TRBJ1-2	TGTGCCAGCAGCCCCGGGACAGTCAACTATGGCTACACCTTC	CASSPGTVNYGYTF
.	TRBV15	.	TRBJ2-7	TGTGCCACCAGCAGGGAGCACTCCTACGAGCAGTACTTC	CATSREHSYEQYF
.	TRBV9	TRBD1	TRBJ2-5	TGTGCCAGCAGCGTAGCCCAGGACAGGGTACCAGAGACCCAGTACTTC	CASSVAQDRVPETQYF
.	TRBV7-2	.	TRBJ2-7	TGTGCCAGCAGCTTAGGTTCGGGGATTTTAGGCTACGAGCAGTACTTC	CASSLGSGILGYEQYF
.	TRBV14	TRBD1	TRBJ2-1	TGTGCCAGCAGCCAAGGGGGACAGATAGTCAATGAGCAGTTCTTC	CASSQGGQIVNEQFF
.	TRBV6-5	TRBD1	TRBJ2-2	TGTGCCAGCAGCTCGGGACAGAAAACCGGGGAGCTGTTTTTT	CASSSGQKTGELFF
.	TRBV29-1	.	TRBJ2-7	TGCAGCGTTGTACTGAGTACCTACGAGCAGTACTTC	CSVVLSTYEQYF
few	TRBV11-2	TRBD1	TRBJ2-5	TGTGCCAGCAGAGGCCCCGGGGACAGGATAGGATCAGAAGAGACCCAGTACTTC	CASRGPGDRIGSEETQYF
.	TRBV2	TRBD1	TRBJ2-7	TGTGCCAGCAGTGACGGACAGGGGAGGTACGAGCAGTACTTC	CASSDGQGRYEQYF
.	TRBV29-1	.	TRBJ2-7	TGCAGCGTTGGCGGGGCAGGTGTGAACGAGCAGTACTTC	CSVGGAGVNEQYF
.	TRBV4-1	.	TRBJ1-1	TGCGCCAGCAGCCAATATCAATCCCCCCGACAGGCGGCTGAAGCTTTCTTT	CASSQYQSPRQAAEAFF
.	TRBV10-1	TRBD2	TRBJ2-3	TGCGCCAGCTCCCGCGATAAGCCTAGCGGGAGGGCCCTCGGGACAGATACGCAGTATTTT	CASSRDKPSGRALGTDTQYF
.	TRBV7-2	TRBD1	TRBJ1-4	TGTGCCAGCAGTTCCCGGGACAGGGTCGGGCAACTGTTTTTT	CASSSRDRVGQLFF
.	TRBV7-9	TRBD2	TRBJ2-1	TGTGCCAGCAGCACGACTAGCGGGAGGGGAGAATCCTACAATGAGCAGTTCTTC	CASSTTSGRGESYNEQFF